This T cell receptor beta chain derives from a study of cytomegalovirus exposure and HLA in healthy donors. Overall study context: The roughly 120 validation repertoires, a later analysis reported, used the same platform as the roughly 610 first-cohort repertoires.

The study's findings and limits: According to the study, 160 or so TCR beta chains were cytomegalovirus-associated.

Comments on this clone: Its matching antigen is unknown.

Measured with immunoSEQ multiplex PCR; TCRdb has only the in-frame clones, and not every one. The repertoire holds roughly 330,000 clones, 87% seen once, with 1.2% in the top ten. The donors were members of the validation cohort comprising approximately 120 subjects, separate from the roughly 600-subject first cohort. The CDR3 runs to 15 residues. Per the germline V gene, CDR1 is MGHRA and CDR2 is YSYEKL. Germline trimming cut 4 bases from V and 2 bases from J; bases unmatched to any gene: 7. Input material: PBMCs. This chain connects TRBV4-1 to TRBJ1-1; TRBD1 agrees at 7 bases. This clonotype was obtained from a woman aged 25 to 45 in good health and CMV-seropositive. The CDR3 protein is CASSLGTATNTEAFF. In DNA, the CDR3 is TGCGCCAGCAGCCTAGGGACAGCTACTAACACTGAAGCTTTCTTT.